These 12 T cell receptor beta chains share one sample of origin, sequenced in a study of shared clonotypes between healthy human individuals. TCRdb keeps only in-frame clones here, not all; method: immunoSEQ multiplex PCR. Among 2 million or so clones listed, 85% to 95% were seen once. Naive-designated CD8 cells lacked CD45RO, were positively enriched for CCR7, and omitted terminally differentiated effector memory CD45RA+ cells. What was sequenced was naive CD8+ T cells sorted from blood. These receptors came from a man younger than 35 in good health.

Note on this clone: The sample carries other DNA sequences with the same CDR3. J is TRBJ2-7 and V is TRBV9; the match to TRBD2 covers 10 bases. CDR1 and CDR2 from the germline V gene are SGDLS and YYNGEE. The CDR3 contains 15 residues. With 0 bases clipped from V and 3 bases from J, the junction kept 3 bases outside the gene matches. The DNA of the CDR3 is TGTGCCAGCAGCGTAGCTGCTAGCGGGAGCTACGAGCAGTACTTC. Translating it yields CASSVAASGSYEQYF.

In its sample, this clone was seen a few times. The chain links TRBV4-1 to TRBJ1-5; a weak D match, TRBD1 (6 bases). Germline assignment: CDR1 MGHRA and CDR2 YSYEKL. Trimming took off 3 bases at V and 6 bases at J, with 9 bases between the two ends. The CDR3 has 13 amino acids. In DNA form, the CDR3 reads TGCGCCAGCAGCCAGGGGGCCACTCAGCCCCAGCATTTT. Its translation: CASSQGATQPQHF.

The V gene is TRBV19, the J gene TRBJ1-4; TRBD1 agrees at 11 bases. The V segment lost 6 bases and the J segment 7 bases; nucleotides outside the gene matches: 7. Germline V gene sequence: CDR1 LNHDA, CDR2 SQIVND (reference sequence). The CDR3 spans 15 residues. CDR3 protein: CASSRGTGGGEKLFF. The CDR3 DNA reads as TGTGCCAGTAGCCGAGGGACAGGGGGAGGTGAAAAACTGTTTTTT.

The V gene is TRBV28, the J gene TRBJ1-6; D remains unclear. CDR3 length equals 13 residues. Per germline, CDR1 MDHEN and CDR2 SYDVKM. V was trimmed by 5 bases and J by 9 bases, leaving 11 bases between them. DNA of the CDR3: TGTGCCAGCAGTCCGAGCGACCCTTCACCCCTCCACTTT. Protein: CASSPSDPSPLHF.

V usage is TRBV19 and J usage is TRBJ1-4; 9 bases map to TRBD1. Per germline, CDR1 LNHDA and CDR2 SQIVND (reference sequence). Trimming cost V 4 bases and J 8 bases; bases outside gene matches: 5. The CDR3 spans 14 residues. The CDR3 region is CASSTRTGEEKLFF. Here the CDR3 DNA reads TGTGCCAGTAGTACCCGGACAGGGGAAGAAAAACTGTTTTTT.

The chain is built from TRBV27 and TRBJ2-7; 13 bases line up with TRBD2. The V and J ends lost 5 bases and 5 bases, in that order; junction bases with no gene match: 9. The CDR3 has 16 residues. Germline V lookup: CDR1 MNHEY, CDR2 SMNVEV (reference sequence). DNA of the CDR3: TGTGCCAGCAGTCCCACTACTAGCGGGAGGGCCCACGAGCAGTACTTC. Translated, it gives CASSPTTSGRAHEQYF.

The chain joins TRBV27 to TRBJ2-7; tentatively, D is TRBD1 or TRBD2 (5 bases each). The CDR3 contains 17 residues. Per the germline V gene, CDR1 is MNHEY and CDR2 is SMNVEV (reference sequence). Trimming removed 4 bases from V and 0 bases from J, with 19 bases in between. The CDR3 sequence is CASSYITPSGSSYEQYF. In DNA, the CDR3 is TGTGCCAGCAGTTACATCACGCCATCAGGGAGCTCCTACGAGCAGTACTTC.

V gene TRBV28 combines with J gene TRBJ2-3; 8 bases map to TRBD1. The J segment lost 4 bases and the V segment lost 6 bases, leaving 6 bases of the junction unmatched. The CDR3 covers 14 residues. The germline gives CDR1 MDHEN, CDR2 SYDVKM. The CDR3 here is CASSPQGDADTQYF. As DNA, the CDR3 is TGTGCCAGCAGCCCACAGGGGGACGCAGATACGCAGTATTTT.

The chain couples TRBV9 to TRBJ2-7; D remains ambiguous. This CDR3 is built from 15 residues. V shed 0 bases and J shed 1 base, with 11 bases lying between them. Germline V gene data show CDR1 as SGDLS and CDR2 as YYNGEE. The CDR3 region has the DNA TGTGCCAGCAGCGTAGATTCACGGTGGTCCTACGAGCAGTACTTC. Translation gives CASSVDSRWSYEQYF.

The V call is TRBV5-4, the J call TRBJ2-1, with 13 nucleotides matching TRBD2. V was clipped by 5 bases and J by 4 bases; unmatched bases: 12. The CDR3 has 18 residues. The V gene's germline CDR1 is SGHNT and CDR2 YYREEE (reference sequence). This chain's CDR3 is CASSRLTSGRFVYNEQFF. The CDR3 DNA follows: TGTGCCAGCAGTCGACTGACTAGCGGGAGGTTTGTTTACAATGAGCAGTTCTTC.

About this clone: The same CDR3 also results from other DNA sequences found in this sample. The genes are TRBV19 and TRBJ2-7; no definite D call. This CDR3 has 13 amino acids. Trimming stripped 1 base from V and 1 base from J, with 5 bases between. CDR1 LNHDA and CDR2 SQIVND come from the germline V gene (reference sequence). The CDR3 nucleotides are TGTGCCAGTAGTATAGGGACGTCCTACGAGCAGTACTTC. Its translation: CASSIGTSYEQYF.

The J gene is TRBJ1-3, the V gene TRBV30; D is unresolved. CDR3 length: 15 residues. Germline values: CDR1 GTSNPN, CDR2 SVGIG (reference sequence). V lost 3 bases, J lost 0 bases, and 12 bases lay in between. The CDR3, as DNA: TGTGCCTGGAGGCTCGGTGGCGGCTCTGGAAACACCATATATTTT. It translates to CAWRLGGGSGNTIYF.